This TCR beta chain was documented in a study of beta chain features in type 1 diabetes. Study-wide points: A closer apparent resemblance between naive, central memory and Treg TCRB repertoires was seen in patients than in healthy donors. For Type 1 diabetes patients, all four CD4+ subsets carried TCRB CDR3s that were moderately but significantly shorter.

Concerning this clone: Its matching antigen is unknown.

The isolated RNA, all of it, was reverse transcribed, so expressed TCRB transcripts were what got sequenced. Profiling relied on immunoSEQ multiplex PCR, and the TCRdb table lists in-frame clones only, not all of them. The sample lists about 650,000 clones; approximately 13% were seen once. From germline, CDR1 is MNHNS and CDR2 SASEGT. Germline trimming cut 3 bases from V and 6 bases from J; bases unmatched to any gene: 6. The CDR3 spans 14 residues. Material: naive CD4+ T cells from blood. The chain couples TRBV6-1 to TRBJ2-5; 8 nucleotides line up with TRBD1. This receptor was taken from a man between 25 and 39 years old with type 1 diabetes. In nucleotides, the CDR3 is TGTGCCAGCAGTGATCTACAGGGGGTAAAGACCCAGTACTTC. The encoded protein is CASSDLQGVKTQYF.